These 11 T cell receptor beta chains share one sample of origin, sequenced in a study of blood T cell repertoires in COVID-19. The protocol was immunoSEQ multiplex PCR, while the TCRdb copy is restricted to in-frame clones and leaves out a portion. The data hold roughly 24,000 clones, with 90% observed a single time. The sample consisted of peripheral blood. The origin of the receptors is a woman in her fifties or sixties with active COVID-19.

The chain recombines TRBV27 with TRBJ2-3; 12 positions match TRBD2. The CDR3 runs to 15 residues. Trimming at V came to 5 bases and at J to 8 bases, leaving 8 bases not matched to a gene. Per the germline V gene, CDR1 is MNHEY and CDR2 is SMNVEV (reference sequence). Here the CDR3 reads CASSPLAGGPLTQYF. For the CDR3, the DNA is TGTGCCAGCAGTCCCCTAGCGGGAGGGCCCCTTACGCAGTATTTT.

The gene calls are TRBV18 and TRBJ2-3; D ambiguous. V lost 2 bases and J lost 6, with 6 bases in between. Per the germline V gene, CDR1 is KGHSH and CDR2 is LQKENI. This CDR3 is built from 12 residues. In nucleotides, the CDR3 is TGTGCCAGCTCACCAAAAGCGGATACGCAGTATTTT. Its protein is CASSPKADTQYF.

The chain is built from TRBV11-2 and TRBJ2-7; TRBD2 might be the D (5 bases). Germline assignment: CDR1 SGHAT and CDR2 FQNNGV. Trimming cost V 4 bases and J 0 bases, with 19 bases left between them. CDR3 length: 17 amino acids. DNA for the CDR3: TGTGCCAGCAGCTCGTTACCGGGATCAAAGAGCTCCTACGAGCAGTACTTC. Its protein is CASSSLPGSKSSYEQYF.

J is TRBJ2-7 and V is TRBV5-6, with D possibly matching TRBD2 (6 bases). This CDR3 contains 17 residues. Trimming left V 2 bases short and J 1 base short, with 19 bases between. Germline CDR1 SGHDT, CDR2 YYEEEE. The CDR3 coding sequence is TGTGCCAGCAGCTTCCAGGGCCTAGCGCGAAAATCCTACGAGCAGTACTTC. Its translation: CASSFQGLARKSYEQYF.

The chain employs TRBV5-1 and TRBJ1-5; a possible D gene is TRBD1 (6 bases). V dropped 2 bases and J dropped 7 bases, with 19 bases sitting between them. This CDR3 is built from 16 residues. CDR1 is SGHRS and CDR2 is YFSETQ in the germline V gene. The CDR3 protein is CASSLDRLKQGQPQHF. CDR3 coding DNA: TGCGCCAGCAGCTTAGATCGATTAAAGCAGGGGCAGCCCCAGCATTTT.

The rearrangement joins TRBV7-9 to TRBJ2-7; no definite D call. V was trimmed by 3 bases and J by 0 bases, leaving 9 bases between them. Germline-derived CDR1 and CDR2 are SEHNR and FQNEAQ (reference sequence). The CDR3 extends over 14 amino acids. CDR3 in DNA: TGTGCCAGCAGCTTCAGTTTTTCCTCCTACGAGCAGTACTTC. It codes for CASSFSFSSYEQYF.

V and J are TRBV3-1 (or the pseudogene TRBV3-2) and TRBJ2-1; 10 bases fit TRBD2. Germline CDR1 LGHDT, CDR2 YNNKEL (reference sequence). The length of the CDR3 is 12 residues. The V gene end was trimmed by 6 bases and the J gene end by 11 bases; junction bases not matched to a gene: 4. Here the CDR3 reads CASRPLAGKQFF. The CDR3 nucleotides are TGTGCCAGCAGACCACTAGCGGGGAAGCAGTTCTTC.

The chain links TRBV28 to TRBJ1-3; TRBD1 agrees at 8 bases. This CDR3 contains 16 residues. The germline CDR1 and CDR2 sequences are MDHEN and SYDVKM. Trimming at V came to 5 bases and at J to 4 bases, leaving 10 bases not matched to a gene. The CDR3 spells CASSGGRGLRGNTIYF. The CDR3 DNA reads TGTGCCAGCAGTGGAGGCAGGGGGCTTAGAGGAAACACCATATATTTT.

This chain uses TRBV4-3 with TRBJ1-6; weak D call: TRBD1 (6 bases). The CDR3 contains 16 residues. V lost 1 base and J 10 bases, leaving 17 bases between the germline ends. CDR1 LGHNA and CDR2 YSLEER come from the germline V gene. The CDR3: CASSQGPAGGGSPLHF. The CDR3 nucleotides read TGCGCCAGCAGCCAAGGTCCGGCGGGGGGCGGCTCACCCCTCCACTTT.

The V and J genes are TRBV27 and TRBJ2-2; tentative D call: TRBD2 (5 bases). The V gene's germline CDR1 is MNHEY and CDR2 SMNVEV (reference sequence). V was shortened by 8 bases and J by 1 base, with 20 bases between the two germline ends. This CDR3 is built from 17 residues. CDR3 loop: CASRGSILGLNTGELFF. DNA of the CDR3: TGTGCCAGCCGGGGTAGCATACTGGGTCTGAACACCGGGGAGCTGTTTTTT.

The chain carries TRBV24-1 and TRBJ1-4; TRBD1 aligns across 7 bases. The CDR3 spans 15 residues. The germline gives CDR1 KGHDR, CDR2 SFDVKD. V dropped 5 bases and J dropped 0; count of bases not matched to a gene: 2. CDR3 region: CATSGGQATNEKLFF. The CDR3, as DNA: TGTGCCACCAGTGGCGGACAGGCAACTAATGAAAAACTGTTTTTT.